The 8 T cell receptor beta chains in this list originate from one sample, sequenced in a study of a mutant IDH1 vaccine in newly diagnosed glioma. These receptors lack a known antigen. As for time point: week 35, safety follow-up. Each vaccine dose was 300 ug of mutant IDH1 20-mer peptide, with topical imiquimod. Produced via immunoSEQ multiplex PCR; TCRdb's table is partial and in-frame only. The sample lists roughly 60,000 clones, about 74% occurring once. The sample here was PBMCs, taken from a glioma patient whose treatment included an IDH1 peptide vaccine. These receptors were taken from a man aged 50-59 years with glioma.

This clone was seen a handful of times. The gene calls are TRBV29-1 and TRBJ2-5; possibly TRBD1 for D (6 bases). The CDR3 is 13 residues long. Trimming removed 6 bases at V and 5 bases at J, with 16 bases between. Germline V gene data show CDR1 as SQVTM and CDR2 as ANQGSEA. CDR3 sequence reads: CSVQGPITETQYF. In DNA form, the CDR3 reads TGCAGCGTCCAGGGGCCGATCACGGAGACCCAGTACTTC. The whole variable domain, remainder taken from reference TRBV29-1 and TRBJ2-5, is SAVISQKPSRDICQRGTSLTIQCQVDSQVTMMFWYRQQPGQSLTLIATANQGSEATYESGFVIDKFPISRPNLTFSTLTVSNMSPEDSSIYLCSVQGPITETQYFGPGTRLLVL.

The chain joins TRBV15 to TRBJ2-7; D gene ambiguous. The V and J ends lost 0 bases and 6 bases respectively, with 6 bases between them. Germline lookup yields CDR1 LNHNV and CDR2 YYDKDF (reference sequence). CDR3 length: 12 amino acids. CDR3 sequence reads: CATSRDSSEQYF. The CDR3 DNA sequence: TGTGCCACCAGCAGAGATTCCAGCGAGCAGTACTTC. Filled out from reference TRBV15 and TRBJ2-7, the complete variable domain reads DAMVIQNPRYQVTQFGKPVTLSCSQTLNHNVMYWYQQKSSQAPKLLFHYYDKDFNNEADTPDNFQSRRPNTSFCFLDIRSPGLGDTAMYLCATSRDSSEQYFGPGTRLTVT.

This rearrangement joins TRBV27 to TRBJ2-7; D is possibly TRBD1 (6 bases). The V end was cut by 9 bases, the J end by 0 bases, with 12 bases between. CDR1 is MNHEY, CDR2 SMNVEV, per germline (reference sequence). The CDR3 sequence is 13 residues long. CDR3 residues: CARYRVSSYEQYF. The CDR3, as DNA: TGTGCCAGGTACAGGGTGAGCTCCTACGAGCAGTACTTC.

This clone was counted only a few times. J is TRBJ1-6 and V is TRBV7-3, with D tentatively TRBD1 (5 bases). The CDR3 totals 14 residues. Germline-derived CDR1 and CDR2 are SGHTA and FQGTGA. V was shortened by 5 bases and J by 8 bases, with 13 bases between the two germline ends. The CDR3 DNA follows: TGTGCCAGCAGCGCCGGGGGGAAGGATTCACCCCTCCACTTT. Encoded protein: CASSAGGKDSPLHF.

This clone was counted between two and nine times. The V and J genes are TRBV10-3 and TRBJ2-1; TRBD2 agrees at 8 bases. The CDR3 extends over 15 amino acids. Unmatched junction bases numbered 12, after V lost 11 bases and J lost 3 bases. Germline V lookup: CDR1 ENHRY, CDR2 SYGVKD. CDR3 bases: TGTGCCGTCTATGCGGGGGGCGATCGCTACAATGAGCAGTTCTTC. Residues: CAVYAGGDRYNEQFF.

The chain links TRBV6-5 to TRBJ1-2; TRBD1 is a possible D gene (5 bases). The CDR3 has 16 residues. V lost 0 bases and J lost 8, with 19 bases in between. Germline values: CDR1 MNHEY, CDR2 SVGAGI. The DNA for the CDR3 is TGTGCCAGCAGTTACTCGGCGGGGGAAAGGGTGAAAGGCTACACCTTC. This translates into CASSYSAGERVKGYTF.

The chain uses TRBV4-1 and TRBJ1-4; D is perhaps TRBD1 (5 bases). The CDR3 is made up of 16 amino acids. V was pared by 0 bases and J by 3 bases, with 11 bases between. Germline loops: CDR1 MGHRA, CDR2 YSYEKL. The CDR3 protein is CASSQDGRGPNEKLFF. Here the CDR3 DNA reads TGCGCCAGCAGCCAAGACGGAAGGGGTCCTAATGAAAAACTGTTTTTT.

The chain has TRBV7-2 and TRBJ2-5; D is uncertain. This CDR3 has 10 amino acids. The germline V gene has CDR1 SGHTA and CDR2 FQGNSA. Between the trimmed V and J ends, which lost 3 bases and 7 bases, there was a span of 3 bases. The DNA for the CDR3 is TGTGCCAGCAGCTTTGGGACCCAGTACTTC. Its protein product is CASSFGTQYF.